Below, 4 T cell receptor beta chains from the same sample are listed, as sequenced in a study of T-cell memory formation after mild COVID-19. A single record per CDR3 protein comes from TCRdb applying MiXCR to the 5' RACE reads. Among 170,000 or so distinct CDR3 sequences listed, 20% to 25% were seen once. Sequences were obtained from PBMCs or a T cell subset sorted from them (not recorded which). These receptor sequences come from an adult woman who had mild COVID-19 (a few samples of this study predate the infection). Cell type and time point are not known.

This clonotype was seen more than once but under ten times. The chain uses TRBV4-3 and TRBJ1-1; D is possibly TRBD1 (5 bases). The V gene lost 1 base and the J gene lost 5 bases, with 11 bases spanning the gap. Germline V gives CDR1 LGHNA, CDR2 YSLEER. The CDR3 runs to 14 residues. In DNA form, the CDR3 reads TGCGCCAGCAGCCAAGTAGGGGCGGGGACTGAAGCTTTCTTT. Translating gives CASSQVGAGTEAFF.

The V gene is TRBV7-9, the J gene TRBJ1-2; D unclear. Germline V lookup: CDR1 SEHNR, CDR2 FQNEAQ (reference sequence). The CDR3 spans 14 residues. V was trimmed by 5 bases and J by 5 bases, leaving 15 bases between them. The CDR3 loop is CASSHPGGSYGYTF. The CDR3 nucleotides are TGTGCCAGCAGCCACCCAGGAGGGTCTTATGGCTACACCTTC.

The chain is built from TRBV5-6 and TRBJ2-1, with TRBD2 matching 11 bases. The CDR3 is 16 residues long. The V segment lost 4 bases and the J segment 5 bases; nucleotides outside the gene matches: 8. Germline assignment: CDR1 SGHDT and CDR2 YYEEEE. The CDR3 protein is CASSPTPGLADNEQFF. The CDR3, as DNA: TGTGCCAGCAGCCCAACACCGGGACTAGCGGACAATGAGCAGTTCTTC.

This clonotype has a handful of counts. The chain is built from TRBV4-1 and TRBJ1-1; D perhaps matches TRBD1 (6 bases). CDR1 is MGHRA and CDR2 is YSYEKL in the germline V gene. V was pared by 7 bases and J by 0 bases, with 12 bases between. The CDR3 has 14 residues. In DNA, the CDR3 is TGCGCCAGCACAAGGACAGACTTGAACACTGAAGCTTTCTTT. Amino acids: CASTRTDLNTEAFF.